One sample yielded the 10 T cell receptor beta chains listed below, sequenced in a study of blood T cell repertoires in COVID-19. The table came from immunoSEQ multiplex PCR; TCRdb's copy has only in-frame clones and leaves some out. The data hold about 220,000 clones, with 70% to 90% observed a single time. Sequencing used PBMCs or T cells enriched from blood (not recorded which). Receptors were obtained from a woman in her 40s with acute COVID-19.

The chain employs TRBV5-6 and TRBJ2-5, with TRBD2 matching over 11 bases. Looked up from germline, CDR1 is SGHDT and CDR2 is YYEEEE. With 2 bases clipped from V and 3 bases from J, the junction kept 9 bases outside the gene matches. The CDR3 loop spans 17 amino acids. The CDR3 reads CASSLTTSGVLKETQYF. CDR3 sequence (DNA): TGTGCCAGCAGCTTAACGACTAGCGGGGTTCTCAAAGAGACCCAGTACTTC. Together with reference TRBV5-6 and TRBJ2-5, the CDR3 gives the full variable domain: DAGVTQSPTHLIKTRGQQVTLRCSPKSGHDTVSWYQQALGQGPQFIFQYYEEEERQRGNFPDRFSGHQFPNYSSELNVNALLLGDSALYLCASSLTTSGVLKETQYFGPGTRLLVL.

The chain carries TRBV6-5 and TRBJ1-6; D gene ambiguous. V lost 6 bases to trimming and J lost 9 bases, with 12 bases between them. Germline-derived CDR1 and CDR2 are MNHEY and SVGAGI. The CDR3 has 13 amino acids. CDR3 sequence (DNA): TGTGCCAGCAGGACGGGAAGAAGTTCACCCCTCCACTTT. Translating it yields CASRTGRSSPLHF.

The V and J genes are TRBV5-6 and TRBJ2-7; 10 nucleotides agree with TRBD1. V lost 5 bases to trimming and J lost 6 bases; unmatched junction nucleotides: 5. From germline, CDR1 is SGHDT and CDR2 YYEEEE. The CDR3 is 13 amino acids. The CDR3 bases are TGTGCCAGCAGGCGGACAGGGGGGAGCGAGCAGTACTTC. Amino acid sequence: CASRRTGGSEQYF. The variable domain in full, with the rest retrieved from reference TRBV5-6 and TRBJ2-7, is DAGVTQSPTHLIKTRGQQVTLRCSPKSGHDTVSWYQQALGQGPQFIFQYYEEEERQRGNFPDRFSGHQFPNYSSELNVNALLLGDSALYLCASRRTGGSEQYFGPGTRLTVT.

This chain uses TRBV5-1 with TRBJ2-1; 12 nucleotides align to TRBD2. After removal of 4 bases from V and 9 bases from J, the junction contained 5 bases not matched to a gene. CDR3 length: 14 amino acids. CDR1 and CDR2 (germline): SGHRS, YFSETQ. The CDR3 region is CASSPGLAGTEQFF. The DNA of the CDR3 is TGCGCCAGCAGCCCGGGACTAGCGGGCACTGAGCAGTTCTTC.

The CDR3 protein is CSVEDLWTGGSRGYTF. The CDR3 DNA follows: TGCAGCGTTGAAGATCTTTGGACAGGGGGCTCTAGAGGCTACACCTTC. The chain employs TRBV29-1 and TRBJ1-2; 11 bases are a match to TRBD1. CDR1 SQVTM and CDR2 ANQGSEA come from the germline V gene. CDR3 length: 16 residues. V lost 0 bases and J lost 8; bases outside the gene matches: 11. The full variable domain, in which reference TRBV29-1 and TRBJ1-2 provide the parts outside the CDR3, is SAVISQKPSRDICQRGTSLTIQCQVDSQVTMMFWYRQQPGQSLTLIATANQGSEATYESGFVIDKFPISRPNLTFSTLTVSNMSPEDSSIYLCSVEDLWTGGSRGYTFGSGTRLTVV.

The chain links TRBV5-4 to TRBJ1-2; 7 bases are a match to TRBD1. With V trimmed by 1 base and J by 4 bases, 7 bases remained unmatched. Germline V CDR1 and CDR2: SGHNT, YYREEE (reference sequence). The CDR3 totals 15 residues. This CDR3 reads CASSLNRGFAYGYTF. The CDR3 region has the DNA TGTGCCAGCAGCTTGAACAGGGGTTTTGCCTATGGCTACACCTTC.

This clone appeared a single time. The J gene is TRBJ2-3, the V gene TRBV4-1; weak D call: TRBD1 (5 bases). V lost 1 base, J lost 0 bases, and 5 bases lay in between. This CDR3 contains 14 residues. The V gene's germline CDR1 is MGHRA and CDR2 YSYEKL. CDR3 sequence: CASSQGTSTDTQYF. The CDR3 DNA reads TGCGCCAGCAGCCAAGGGACAAGCACAGATACGCAGTATTTT.

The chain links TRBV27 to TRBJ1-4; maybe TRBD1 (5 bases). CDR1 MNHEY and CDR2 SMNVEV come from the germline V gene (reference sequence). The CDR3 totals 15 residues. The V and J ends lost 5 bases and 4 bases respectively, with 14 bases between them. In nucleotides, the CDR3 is TGTGCCAGCAGTCTGTCCGCAGGGATTAATGAAAAACTGTTTTTT. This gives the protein CASSLSAGINEKLFF.

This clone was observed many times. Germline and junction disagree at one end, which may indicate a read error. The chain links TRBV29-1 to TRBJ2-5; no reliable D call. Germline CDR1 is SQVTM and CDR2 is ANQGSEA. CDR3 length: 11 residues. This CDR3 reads CSVEDYTDQNF. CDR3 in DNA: TGCAGCGTTGAAGATTATACAGACCAGAACTTC. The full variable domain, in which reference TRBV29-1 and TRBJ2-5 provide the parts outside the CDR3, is SAVISQKPSRDICQRGTSLTIQCQVDSQVTMMFWYRQQPGQSLTLIATANQGSEATYESGFVIDKFPISRPNLTFSTLTVSNMSPEDSSIYLCSVEDYTDQNFGPGTRLLVL.

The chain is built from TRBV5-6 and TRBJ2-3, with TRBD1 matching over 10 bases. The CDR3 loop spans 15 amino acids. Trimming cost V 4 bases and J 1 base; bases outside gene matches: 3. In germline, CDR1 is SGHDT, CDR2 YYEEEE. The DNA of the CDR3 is TGTGCCAGCAGCCCCGGGACAGGGGGCACAGATACGCAGTATTTT. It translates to CASSPGTGGTDTQYF.